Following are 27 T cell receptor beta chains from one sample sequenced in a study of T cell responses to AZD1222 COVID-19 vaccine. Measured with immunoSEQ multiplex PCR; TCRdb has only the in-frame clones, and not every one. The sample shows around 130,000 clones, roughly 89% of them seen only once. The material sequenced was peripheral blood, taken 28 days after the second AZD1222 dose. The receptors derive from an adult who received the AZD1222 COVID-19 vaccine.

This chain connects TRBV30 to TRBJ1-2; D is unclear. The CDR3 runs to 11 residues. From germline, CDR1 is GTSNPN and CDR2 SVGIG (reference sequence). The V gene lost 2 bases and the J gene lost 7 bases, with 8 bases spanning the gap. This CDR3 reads CAWSFSAGYTF. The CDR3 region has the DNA TGTGCCTGGAGTTTCAGCGCTGGCTACACCTTC.

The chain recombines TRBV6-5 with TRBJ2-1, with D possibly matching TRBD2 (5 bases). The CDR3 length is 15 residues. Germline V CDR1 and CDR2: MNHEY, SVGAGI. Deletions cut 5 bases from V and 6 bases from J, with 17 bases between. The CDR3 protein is CASSTPGGGPNEQFF. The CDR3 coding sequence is TGTGCCAGCAGTACACCGGGTGGAGGCCCCAATGAGCAGTTCTTC.

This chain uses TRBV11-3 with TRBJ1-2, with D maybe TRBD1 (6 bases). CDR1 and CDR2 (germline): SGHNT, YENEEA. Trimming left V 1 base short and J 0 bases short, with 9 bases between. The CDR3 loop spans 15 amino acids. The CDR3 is CASSLGGAANYGYTF. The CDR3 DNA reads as TGTGCCAGCAGCTTAGGGGGGGCCGCTAACTATGGCTACACCTTC.

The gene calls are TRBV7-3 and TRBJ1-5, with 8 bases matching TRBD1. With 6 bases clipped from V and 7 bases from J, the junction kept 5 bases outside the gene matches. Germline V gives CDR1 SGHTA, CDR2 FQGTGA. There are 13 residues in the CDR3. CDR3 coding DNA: TGTGCCAGCAGTCCAGGGGGCGGGCAGCCCCAGCATTTT. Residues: CASSPGGGQPQHF.

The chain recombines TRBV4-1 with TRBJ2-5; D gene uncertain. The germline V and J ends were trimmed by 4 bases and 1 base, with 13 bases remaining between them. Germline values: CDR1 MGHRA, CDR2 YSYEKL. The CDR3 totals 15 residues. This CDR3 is CASSLQPQLQETQYF. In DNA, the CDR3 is TGCGCCAGCAGCCTTCAGCCCCAGCTCCAAGAGACCCAGTACTTC.

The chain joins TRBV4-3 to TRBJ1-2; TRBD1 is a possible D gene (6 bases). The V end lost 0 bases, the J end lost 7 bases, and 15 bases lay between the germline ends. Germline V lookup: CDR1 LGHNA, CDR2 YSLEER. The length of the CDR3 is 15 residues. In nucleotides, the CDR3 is TGCGCCAGCAGCCAAGAACGGGGGGCAGTGGGTGGCTACACCTTC. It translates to CASSQERGAVGGYTF.

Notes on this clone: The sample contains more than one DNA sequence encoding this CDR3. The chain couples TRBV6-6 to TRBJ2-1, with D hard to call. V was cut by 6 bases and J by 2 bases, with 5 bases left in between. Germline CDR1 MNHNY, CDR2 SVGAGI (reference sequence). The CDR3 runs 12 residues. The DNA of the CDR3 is TGTGCCAGCAGCCGACCCTACAATGAGCAGTTCTTC. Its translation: CASSRPYNEQFF.

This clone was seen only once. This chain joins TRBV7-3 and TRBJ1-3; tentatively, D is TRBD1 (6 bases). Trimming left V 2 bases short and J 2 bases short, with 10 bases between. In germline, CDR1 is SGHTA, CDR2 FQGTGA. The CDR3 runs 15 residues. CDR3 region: CASSLWGAAGNTIYF. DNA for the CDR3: TGTGCCAGCAGCTTATGGGGGGCTGCTGGAAACACCATATATTTT.

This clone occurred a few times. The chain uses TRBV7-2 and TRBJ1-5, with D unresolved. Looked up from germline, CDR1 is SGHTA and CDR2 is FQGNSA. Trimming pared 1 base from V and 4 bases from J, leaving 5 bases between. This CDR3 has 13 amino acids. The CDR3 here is CASSLGVNQPQHF. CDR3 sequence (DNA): TGTGCCAGCAGCTTAGGGGTGAATCAGCCCCAGCATTTT.

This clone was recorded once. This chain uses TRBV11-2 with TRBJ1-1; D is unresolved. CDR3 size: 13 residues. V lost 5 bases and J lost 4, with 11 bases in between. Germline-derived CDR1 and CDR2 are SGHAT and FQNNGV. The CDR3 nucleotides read TGTGCCAGCAGCCGCGGGCAAACCACTGAAGCTTTCTTT. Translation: CASSRGQTTEAFF.

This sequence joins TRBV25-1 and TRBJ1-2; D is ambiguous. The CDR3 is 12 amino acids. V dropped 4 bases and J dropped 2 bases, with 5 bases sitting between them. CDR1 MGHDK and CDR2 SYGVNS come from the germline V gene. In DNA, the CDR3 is TGTGCCAGCAGTGGGACCAACTATGGCTACACCTTC. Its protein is CASSGTNYGYTF.

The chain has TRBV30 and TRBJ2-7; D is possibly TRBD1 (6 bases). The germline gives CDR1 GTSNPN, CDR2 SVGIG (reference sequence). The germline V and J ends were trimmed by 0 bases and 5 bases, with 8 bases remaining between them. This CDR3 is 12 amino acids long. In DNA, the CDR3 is TGTGCCTGGAGTGTACAGGGCGACGAGCAGTACTTC. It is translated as CAWSVQGDEQYF.

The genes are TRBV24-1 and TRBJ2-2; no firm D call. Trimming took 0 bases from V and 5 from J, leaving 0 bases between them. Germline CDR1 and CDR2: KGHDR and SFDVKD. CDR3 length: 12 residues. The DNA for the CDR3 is TGTGCCACCAGTGATTTGACCGGGGAGCTGTTTTTT. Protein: CATSDLTGELFF.

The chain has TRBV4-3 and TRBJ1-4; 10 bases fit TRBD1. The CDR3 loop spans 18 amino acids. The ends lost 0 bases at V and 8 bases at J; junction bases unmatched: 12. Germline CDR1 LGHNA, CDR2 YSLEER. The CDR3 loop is CASSQDSPPTGGQEKLFF. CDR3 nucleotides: TGCGCCAGCAGCCAAGATTCCCCGCCGACAGGGGGCCAGGAAAAACTGTTTTTT.

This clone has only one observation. The CDR3 is CSVAGTSGRAGNEQFF. As DNA, the CDR3 is TGCAGCGTCGCCGGGACTAGCGGGAGGGCAGGGAATGAGCAGTTCTTC. The rearrangement uses TRBV29-1 and TRBJ2-1; 16 bases are a match to TRBD2. This CDR3 has 16 residues. V dropped 6 bases and J dropped 7; count of bases not matched to a gene: 9. Germline V gene lookup returns CDR1 SQVTM and CDR2 ANQGSEA.

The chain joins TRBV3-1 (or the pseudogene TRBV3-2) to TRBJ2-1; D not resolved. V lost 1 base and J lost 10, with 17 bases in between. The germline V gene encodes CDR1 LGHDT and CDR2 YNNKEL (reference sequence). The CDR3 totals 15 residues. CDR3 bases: TGTGCCAGCAGCCAAGGAGCGTCCGGGCCCCGGGAGCAGTTCTTC. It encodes CASSQGASGPREQFF.

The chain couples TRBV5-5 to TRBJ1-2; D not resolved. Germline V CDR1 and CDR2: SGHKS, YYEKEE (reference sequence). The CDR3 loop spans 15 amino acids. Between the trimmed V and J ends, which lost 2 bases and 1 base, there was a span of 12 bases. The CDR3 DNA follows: TGTGCCAGCAGCTTTGGGCTCGGGCTTAACTATGGCTACACCTTC. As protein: CASSFGLGLNYGYTF.

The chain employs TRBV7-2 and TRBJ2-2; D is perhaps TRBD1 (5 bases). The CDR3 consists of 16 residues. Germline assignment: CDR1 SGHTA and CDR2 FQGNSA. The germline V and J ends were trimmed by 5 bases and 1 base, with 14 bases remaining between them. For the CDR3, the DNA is TGTGCCAGCAGCCAACGTCCCGGACAGAACACCGGGGAGCTGTTTTTT. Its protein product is CASSQRPGQNTGELFF.

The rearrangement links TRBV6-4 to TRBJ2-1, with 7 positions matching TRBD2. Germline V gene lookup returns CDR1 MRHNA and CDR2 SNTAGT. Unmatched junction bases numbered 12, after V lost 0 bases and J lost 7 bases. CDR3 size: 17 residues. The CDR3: CASSDSSLVWRGNEQFF. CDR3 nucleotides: TGTGCCAGCAGTGACTCGAGCTTGGTCTGGCGGGGGAATGAGCAGTTCTTC.

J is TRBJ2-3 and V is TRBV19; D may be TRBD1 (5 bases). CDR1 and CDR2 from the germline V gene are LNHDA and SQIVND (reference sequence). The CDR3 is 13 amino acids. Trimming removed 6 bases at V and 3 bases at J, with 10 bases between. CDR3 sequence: CASSVTGTDTQYF. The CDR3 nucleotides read TGTGCCAGTAGCGTTACAGGTACAGATACGCAGTATTTT.

CDR3 residues: CSASTGVAIYF. DNA for the CDR3: TGCAGTGCCTCGACAGGGGTAGCCATATATTTT. The rearrangement uses TRBV20-1 and TRBJ1-3; 8 positions agree with TRBD1. Trimming took 6 bases from V and 11 from J; bases not matched to a gene: 6. The CDR3 runs to 11 residues. Germline V CDR1 and CDR2: DFQATT, SNEGSKA (reference sequence).

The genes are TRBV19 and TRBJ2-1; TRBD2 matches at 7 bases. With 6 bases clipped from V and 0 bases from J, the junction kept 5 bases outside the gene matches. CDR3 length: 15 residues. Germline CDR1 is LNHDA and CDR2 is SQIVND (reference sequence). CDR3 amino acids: CASRYGTNSYNEQFF. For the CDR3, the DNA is TGTGCCAGTAGATACGGGACTAACTCCTACAATGAGCAGTTCTTC.

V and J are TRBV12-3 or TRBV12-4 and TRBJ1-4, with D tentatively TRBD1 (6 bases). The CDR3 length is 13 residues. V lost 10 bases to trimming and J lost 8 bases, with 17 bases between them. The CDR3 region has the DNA TGTGCCACCTCGGGGGGGGCTCGGGAAAAACTGTTTTTT. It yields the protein CATSGGAREKLFF.

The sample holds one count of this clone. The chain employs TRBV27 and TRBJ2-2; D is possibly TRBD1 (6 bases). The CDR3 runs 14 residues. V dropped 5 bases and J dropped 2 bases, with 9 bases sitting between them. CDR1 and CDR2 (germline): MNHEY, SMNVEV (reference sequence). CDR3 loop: CASSRTDNTGELFF. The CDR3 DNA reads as TGTGCCAGCAGTCGGACAGATAACACCGGGGAGCTGTTTTTT.

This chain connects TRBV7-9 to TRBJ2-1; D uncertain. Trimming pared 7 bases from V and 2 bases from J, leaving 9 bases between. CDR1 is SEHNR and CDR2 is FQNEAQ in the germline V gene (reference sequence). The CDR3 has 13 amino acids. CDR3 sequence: CASIGKTYNEQFF. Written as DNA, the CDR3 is TGTGCCAGCATAGGCAAAACCTACAATGAGCAGTTCTTC.

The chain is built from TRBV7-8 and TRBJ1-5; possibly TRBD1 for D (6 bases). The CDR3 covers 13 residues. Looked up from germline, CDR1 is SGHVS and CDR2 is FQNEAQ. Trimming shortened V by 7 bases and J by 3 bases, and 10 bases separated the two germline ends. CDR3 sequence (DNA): TGTGCCAGCATGGGGGCCTTCAATCAGCCCCAGCATTTT. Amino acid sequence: CASMGAFNQPQHF.

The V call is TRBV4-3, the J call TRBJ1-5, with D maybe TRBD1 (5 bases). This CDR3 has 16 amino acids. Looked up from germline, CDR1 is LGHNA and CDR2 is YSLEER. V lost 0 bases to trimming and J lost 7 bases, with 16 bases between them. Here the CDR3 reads CASSQDDRSGPQPQHF. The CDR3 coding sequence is TGCGCCAGCAGCCAAGATGATAGGTCGGGGCCCCAGCCCCAGCATTTT.